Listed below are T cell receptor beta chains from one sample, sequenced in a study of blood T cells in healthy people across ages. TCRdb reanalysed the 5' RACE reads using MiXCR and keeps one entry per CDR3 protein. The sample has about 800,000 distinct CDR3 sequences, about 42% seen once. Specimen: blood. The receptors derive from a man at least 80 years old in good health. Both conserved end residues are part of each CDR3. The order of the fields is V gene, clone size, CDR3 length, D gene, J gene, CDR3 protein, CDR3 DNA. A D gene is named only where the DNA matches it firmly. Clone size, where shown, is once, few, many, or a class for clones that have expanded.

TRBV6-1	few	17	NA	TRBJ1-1	CASSFWGRGDLNTEAFF	TGTGCCAGCTCATTCTGGGGTAGAGGGGACTTGAACACTGAAGCTTTCTTT
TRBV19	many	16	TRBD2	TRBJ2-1	CASSIDLAGTYNEQFF	TGTGCCAGTAGTATAGACCTAGCGGGTACCTACAATGAGCAGTTCTTC
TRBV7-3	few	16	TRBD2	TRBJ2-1	CASSFSFVAGIYEQFF	TGTGCCAGCAGCTTTAGTTTCGTAGCGGGAATCTATGAGCAGTTCTTC
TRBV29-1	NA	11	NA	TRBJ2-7	CSVGWGIEQYF	TGCAGCGTGGGCTGGGGCATCGAGCAGTACTTC
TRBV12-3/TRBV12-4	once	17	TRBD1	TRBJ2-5	CASSLFPDGTVQETQYF	TGTGCCAGCAGTTTATTCCCTGACGGGACAGTCCAAGAGACCCAGTACTTC
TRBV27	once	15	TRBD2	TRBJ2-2	CASRLAGPRTGELFF	TGTGCCAGCAGGCTAGCGGGGCCGAGGACCGGGGAGCTGTTTTTT
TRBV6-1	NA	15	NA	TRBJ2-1	CASSATGTRRHEQFF	TGTGCCAGCAGCGCTACAGGGACAAGGCGGCATGAGCAGTTCTTC
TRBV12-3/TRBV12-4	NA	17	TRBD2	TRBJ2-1	CASSDGLAGGIDGEEFF	TGTGCCAGCAGTGACGGACTAGCGGGAGGGATTGACGGGGAGGAGTTCTTC
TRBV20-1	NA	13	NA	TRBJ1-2	CSARDPRTRGYTF	TGCAGTGCTAGAGATCCGAGGACCCGTGGCTACACCTTC
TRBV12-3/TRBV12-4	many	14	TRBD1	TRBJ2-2	CASRRQGNTGELFF	TGTGCCAGCAGACGACAGGGGAACACCGGGGAGCTGTTTTTT
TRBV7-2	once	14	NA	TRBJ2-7	CASSLAAGANEQYF	TGTGCCAGCAGCTTAGCTGCGGGGGCTAACGAGCAGTACTTC
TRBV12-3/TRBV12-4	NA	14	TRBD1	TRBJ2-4	CASSRGTGTNIQYF	TGTGCCAGCAGCCGAGGGACAGGAACAAACATTCAGTACTTC
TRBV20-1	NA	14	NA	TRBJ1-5	CSASRGRGNQPQHF	TGCAGTGCTTCTCGGGGTAGGGGCAATCAGCCCCAGCATTTT
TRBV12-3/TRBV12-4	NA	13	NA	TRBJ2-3	CASSPMRGDTQYF	TGTGCCAGCAGCCCTATGCGAGGAGATACGCAGTATTTT
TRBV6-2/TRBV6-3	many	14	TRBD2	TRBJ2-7	CASSYASGSYEQYF	TGTGCCAGCAGTTATGCTAGCGGATCCTACGAGCAGTACTTC
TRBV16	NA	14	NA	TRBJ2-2	CASSLTSVTGELFF	TGTGCCAGCAGCCTTACCTCAGTCACCGGGGAGCTGTTTTTT
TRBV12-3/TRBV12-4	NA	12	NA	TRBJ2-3	CAIGRGTDTQYF	TGTGCCATCGGACGGGGGACAGATACGCAGTATTTT
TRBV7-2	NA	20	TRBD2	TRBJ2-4	CASSLVGAGRALLAQNIQYF	TGTGCCAGCAGCTTAGTTGGGGCAGGGAGGGCCCTCCTAGCACAAAACATTCAGTACTTC
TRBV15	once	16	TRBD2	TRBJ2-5	CATSNQTSGGQETQYF	TGTGCCACCAGCAACCAGACTAGCGGGGGCCAAGAGACCCAGTACTTC
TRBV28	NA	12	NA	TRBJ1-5	CASSPTYQPQHF	TGTGCCAGCAGCCCGACTTATCAGCCCCAGCATTTT
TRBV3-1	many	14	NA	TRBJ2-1	CASRFAGTNNEQFF	TGTGCCAGCCGTTTTGCGGGAACGAACAATGAGCAGTTCTTC
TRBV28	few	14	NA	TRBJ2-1	CASSAILRADEQFF	TGTGCCAGCAGTGCCATTCTACGGGCCGATGAGCAGTTCTTC
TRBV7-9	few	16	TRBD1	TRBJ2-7	CASSDPGQGASYEQYF	TGTGCCAGCAGCGATCCGGGACAGGGGGCTAGCTACGAGCAGTACTTC
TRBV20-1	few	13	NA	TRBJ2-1	CSARETVSNEQFF	TGCAGTGCTAGGGAGACTGTATCCAATGAGCAGTTCTTC
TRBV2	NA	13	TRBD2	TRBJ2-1	CASSELAGGEQFF	TGTGCCAGCAGTGAACTAGCGGGTGGCGAGCAGTTCTTC
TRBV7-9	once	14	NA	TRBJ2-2	CASTGAEVPGELFF	TGTGCCAGCACAGGGGCTGAAGTTCCCGGGGAGCTGTTTTTT